The entry below describes one TCR beta chain. Its antigen is still unknown. Measured with immunoSEQ multiplex PCR; TCRdb has only the in-frame clones, and not every one. The sample shows tens of thousands of clones, around 84% of them seen only once. The sample originates from a study of T cell responses to AZD1222 COVID-19 vaccine. Study findings and constraints: Dominant CD4 TCR responses targeted spike regions 160-218 and 743-854. Nearly half of spike-specific TCRs reportedly go after variant regions that carry no mutations. Possibly, clonal diversity was underestimated; donors were largely white British and included more females. Only a handful of AZD1222 recipients, more than 5 in all, had baseline seropositivity.

The CDR3 totals 18 residues. Between the trimmed V and J ends, which lost 3 bases and 2 bases, there was a span of 22 bases. In germline, CDR1 is SGDLS, CDR2 YYNGEE. V gene TRBV9 combines with J gene TRBJ2-3; D is tentatively TRBD1 or TRBD2 (6 bases each). This TCR came from an adult in good health. The input for sequencing was peripheral blood, taken on day 0 of AZD1222 vaccination. The chain's CDR3 is CASSANPVTGAITDTQYF. DNA of the CDR3: TGTGCCAGCAGCGCAAACCCGGTTACGGGGGCCATCACAGATACGCAGTATTTT.